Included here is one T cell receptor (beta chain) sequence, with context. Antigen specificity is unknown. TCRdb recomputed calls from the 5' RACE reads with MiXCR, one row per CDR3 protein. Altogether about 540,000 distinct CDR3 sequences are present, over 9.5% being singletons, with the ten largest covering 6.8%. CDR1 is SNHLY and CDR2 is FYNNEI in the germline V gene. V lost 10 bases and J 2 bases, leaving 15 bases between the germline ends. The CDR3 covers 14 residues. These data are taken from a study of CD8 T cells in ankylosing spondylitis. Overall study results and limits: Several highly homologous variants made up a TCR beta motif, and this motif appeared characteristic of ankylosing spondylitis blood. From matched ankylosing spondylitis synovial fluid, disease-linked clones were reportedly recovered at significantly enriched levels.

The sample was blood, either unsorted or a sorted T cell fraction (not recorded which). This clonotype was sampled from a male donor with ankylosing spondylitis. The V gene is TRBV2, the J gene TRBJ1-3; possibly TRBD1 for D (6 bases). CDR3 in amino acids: CATPRGEAGNTIYF. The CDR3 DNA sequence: TGTGCCACCCCTAGGGGGGAGGCTGGAAACACCATATATTTT.